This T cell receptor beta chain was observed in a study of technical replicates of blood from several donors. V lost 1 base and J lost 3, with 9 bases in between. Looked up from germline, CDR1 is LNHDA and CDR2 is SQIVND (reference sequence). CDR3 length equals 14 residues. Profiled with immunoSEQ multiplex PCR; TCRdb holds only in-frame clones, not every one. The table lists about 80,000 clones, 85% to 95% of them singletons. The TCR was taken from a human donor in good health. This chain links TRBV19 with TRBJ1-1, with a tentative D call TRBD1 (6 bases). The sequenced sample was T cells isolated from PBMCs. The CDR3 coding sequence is TGTGCCAGTAGTATAGTTCAGGGGTACACTGAAGCTTTCTTT. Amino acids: CASSIVQGYTEAFF.